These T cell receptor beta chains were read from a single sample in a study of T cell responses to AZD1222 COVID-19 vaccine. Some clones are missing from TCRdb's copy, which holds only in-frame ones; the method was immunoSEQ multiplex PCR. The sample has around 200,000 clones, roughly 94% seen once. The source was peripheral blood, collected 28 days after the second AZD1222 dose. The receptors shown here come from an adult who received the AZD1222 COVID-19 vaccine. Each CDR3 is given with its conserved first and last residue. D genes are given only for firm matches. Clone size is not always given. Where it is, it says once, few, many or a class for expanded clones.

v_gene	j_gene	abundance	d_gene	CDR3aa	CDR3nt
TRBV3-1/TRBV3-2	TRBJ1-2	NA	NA	CASSQEEGNYGYTF	TGTGCCAGCAGCCAAGAAGAGGGGAACTATGGCTACACCTTC
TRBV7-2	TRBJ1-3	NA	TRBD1	CASSLAGQGDFGNTIYF	TGTGCCAGCAGCTTAGCGGGACAGGGGGACTTTGGAAACACCATATATTTT
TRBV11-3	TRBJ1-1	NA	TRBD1	CASSQMGQPNTEAFF	TGTGCCAGCAGCCAAATGGGACAGCCGAACACTGAAGCTTTCTTT
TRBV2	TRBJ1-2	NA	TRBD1	CARVTLQGGGYTF	TGTGCCAGGGTAACCTTACAGGGGGGCGGCTACACCTTC
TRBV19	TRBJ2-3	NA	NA	CASSIAKTAYSINTDTQYF	TGTGCCAGTAGTATAGCTAAAACGGCGTACAGTATAAACACAGATACGCAGTATTTT
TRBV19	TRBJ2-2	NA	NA	CATAPRSTANTGELFF	TGTGCCACCGCCCCCAGGTCTACCGCGAACACCGGGGAGCTGTTTTTT
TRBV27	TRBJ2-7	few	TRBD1	CASSPWTGGYEQYF	TGTGCCAGCTCCCCTTGGACAGGGGGCTACGAGCAGTACTTC
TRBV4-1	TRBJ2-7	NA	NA	CASSQGDDRAAYEQYF	TGCGCCAGCAGCCAAGGAGACGATAGGGCCGCGTACGAGCAGTACTTC
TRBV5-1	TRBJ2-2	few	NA	CASGNGPNTGELFF	TGCGCCAGCGGTAACGGACCGAACACCGGGGAGCTGTTTTTT
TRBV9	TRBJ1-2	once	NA	CASSAGGYGYTF	TGTGCCAGCAGCGCAGGCGGCTATGGCTACACCTTC
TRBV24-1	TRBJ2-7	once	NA	CATSDLRVRCYEQYF	TGTGCCACCAGTGATTTGAGGGTACGCTGCTACGAGCAGTACTTC
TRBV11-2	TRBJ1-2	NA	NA	CASSPEWRSGGYTF	TGTGCCAGCAGCCCCGAGTGGCGGTCGGGGGGCTACACCTTC
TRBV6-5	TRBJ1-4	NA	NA	CASSPPGGTNEKLFF	TGTGCCAGCAGTCCACCCGGGGGTACTAATGAAAAACTGTTTTTT
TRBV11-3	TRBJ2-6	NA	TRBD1	CASSYRDRRPNVLTF	TGTGCCAGCAGCTATCGGGACAGACGACCCAACGTCCTGACTTTC
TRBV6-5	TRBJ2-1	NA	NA	CASSTIGGYNEQFF	TGTGCCAGCTCAACGATAGGGGGCTACAATGAGCAGTTCTTC
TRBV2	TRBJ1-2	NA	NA	CASSPTGYGYTF	TGTGCCAGCAGCCCAACGGGCTATGGCTACACCTTC
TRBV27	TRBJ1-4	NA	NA	CASRIATNEKLFF	TGTGCCAGCAGGATTGCAACTAATGAAAAACTGTTTTTT
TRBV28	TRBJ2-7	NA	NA	CASRTGYSVYEQYF	TGTGCCAGCCGAACTGGGTACAGTGTCTACGAGCAGTACTTC
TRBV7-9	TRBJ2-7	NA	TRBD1	CATTWTGSYEQYF	TGTGCCACCACATGGACAGGGTCCTACGAGCAGTACTTC
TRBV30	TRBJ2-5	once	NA	CAWSLRARETQYF	TGTGCCTGGAGTCTGCGGGCCCGGGAGACCCAGTACTTC
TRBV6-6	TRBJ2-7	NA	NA	CASSYSSGDEQYF	TGTGCCAGCAGTTACTCCTCGGGGGACGAGCAGTACTTC
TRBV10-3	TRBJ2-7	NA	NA	CAISDRGAYEQYF	TGTGCCATCAGTGACAGAGGGGCCTACGAGCAGTACTTC